The T cell receptor beta chain under discussion was sequenced for a study of identical twins' blood T cells. Germline CDR1 is SGHTS and CDR2 is YDEGEE. Trimming cost V 2 bases and J 0 bases, with 12 bases left between them. This CDR3 is 16 amino acids long. Each TCR cDNA library carried sample-specific barcodes on both ends. In TCRdb, the 5' RACE reads were re-called with MiXCR into one record per CDR3 protein. The sample records hundreds of thousands of distinct CDR3 sequences, over 25% being singletons. This receptor was obtained from a woman aged 18-49 years in good health. The sequenced sample consisted of PBMCs. This chain uses TRBV5-8 with TRBJ1-5; D is possibly TRBD1 (6 bases). CDR3 in DNA: TGTGCCAGCAGCTTATTCTGGGGGGCTAGCAATCAGCCCCAGCATTTT. Translation gives CASSLFWGASNQPQHF.